The 32 T cell receptor beta chains below come from one sample, sequenced in a study of human T cells and chemical hapten exposure. Time point here: pre-sensitization, week 0. Sample treatment: therapeutic diphenylcyclopropenone sensitization with weekly scalp DPC. TCRdb reanalysed the RACE reads using MiXCR and keeps one entry per CDR3 protein. The table shows about 120,000 distinct CDR3 sequences, with roughly 13% occurring only once. The sample in question was whole blood, obtained in connection with sensitization to the hapten diphenylcyclopropenone (DPC). These receptors all stem from a woman aged 18 to 35 with alopecia areata. Some clones in this sample may be carry-over from other donors' samples.

This clonotype was picked up many times. The CDR3 region has the DNA TGTGCCAGCAGCTCCGGGTGGACCGTACAGCCCCAGCATTTT. Its protein is CASSSGWTVQPQHF. The chain employs TRBV7-9 and TRBJ1-5; no definite D call. The germline gives CDR1 SEHNR, CDR2 FQNEAQ (reference sequence). Trimming stripped 4 bases from V and 7 bases from J, with 14 bases between. This CDR3 spans 14 amino acids.

A few counts support this clonotype. The chain combines TRBV18 with TRBJ2-1; possibly TRBD2 for D (7 bases). The CDR3 spans 17 residues. V shed 4 bases and J shed 0 bases, with 16 bases lying between them. The V gene's germline CDR1 is KGHSH and CDR2 LQKENI. CDR3 DNA sequence: TGTGCCAGCTCACTCCGGGGGGCGCTAAGCTCCTACAATGAGCAGTTCTTC. It yields the protein CASSLRGALSSYNEQFF.

This clonotype was seen ten or more times. V is TRBV20-1 and J is TRBJ1-4; TRBD1 matches 8 bases. The CDR3 has 13 amino acids. Germline assignment: CDR1 DFQATT and CDR2 SNEGSKA (reference sequence). V dropped 2 bases and J dropped 7; count of bases not matched to a gene: 3. The CDR3 sequence is CSARSDRGEKLFF. CDR3 sequence (DNA): TGCAGTGCTAGAAGTGACAGGGGTGAAAAACTGTTTTTT.

A few counts support this clonotype. V gene TRBV5-3 combines with J gene TRBJ1-1; D is unclear. TRBV5-3 is designated an ORF whose function remains uncertain. This CDR3 is built from 14 residues. The V and J ends lost 4 bases and 3 bases respectively, with 13 bases between them. The CDR3 DNA sequence: TGTGCCAGAAGCCGAATTGGGAGGTACACTGAAGCTTTCTTT. This translates into CARSRIGRYTEAFF.

Only a few counts were recorded for this clonotype. The DNA for the CDR3 is TGTGCCAGCAGTTACGGGGGACAGGCCTACGAGCAGTACTTC. Protein sequence: CASSYGGQAYEQYF. The chain joins TRBV6-5 to TRBJ2-7, with 8 bases lining up with TRBD1. V lost 2 bases and J lost 2; bases outside the gene matches: 2. Germline-derived CDR1 and CDR2 are MNHEY and SVGAGI. The CDR3 is made up of 14 amino acids.

The J gene is TRBJ1-4, the V gene TRBV4-3; tentatively, D is TRBD1 (6 bases). Deletions cut 4 bases from V and 11 bases from J, with 11 bases between. Per germline, CDR1 LGHNA and CDR2 YSLEER. CDR3 length: 12 residues. Written as DNA, the CDR3 is TGCGCCAGCAGCCTTAGGGGGGAGAAACTGTTTTTT. It encodes CASSLRGEKLFF.

This clonotype was seen many times. This chain uses TRBV9 with TRBJ1-1; D not certain. CDR3 size: 15 residues. Germline V gives CDR1 SGDLS, CDR2 YYNGEE. V was shortened by 5 bases and J by 3 bases, with 17 bases between the two germline ends. The CDR3 loop is CASRDIAAFDTEAFF. The CDR3 DNA follows: TGTGCCAGCAGAGACATAGCGGCGTTTGACACTGAAGCTTTCTTT. The entire variable domain, with the rest obtained from reference TRBV9 and TRBJ1-1, is as follows: DSGVTQTPKHLITATGQRVTLRCSPRSGDLSVYWYQQSLDQGLQFLIQYYNGEERAKGNILERFSAQQFPDLHSELNLSSLELGDSALYFCASRDIAAFDTEAFFGQGTRLTVV.

This clonotype was seen only a few times. This chain links TRBV7-2 with TRBJ2-6; a possible D gene is TRBD1 (5 bases). Germline-derived CDR1 and CDR2 are SGHTA and FQGNSA. The CDR3 has 15 amino acids. V was pared by 6 bases and J by 1 base, with 10 bases between. The CDR3 DNA follows: TGTGCCAGCAGTTTACAGGCGTCTGGGGCCAACGTCCTGACTTTC. Protein: CASSLQASGANVLTF. Full variable domain (rest looked up from reference TRBV7-2 and TRBJ2-6): GAGVSQSPSNKVTEKGKDVELRCDPISGHTALYWYRQSLGQGLEFLIYFQGNSAPDKSGLPSDRFSAERTGGSVSTLTIQRTQQEDSAVYLCASSLQASGANVLTFGAGSRLTVL.

Many counts were recorded for this clonotype. V gene TRBV7-7 combines with J gene TRBJ2-2, with TRBD2 as a possible D gene (6 bases). V lost 4 bases to trimming and J lost 4 bases, with 10 bases between them. The CDR3 runs 14 residues. Germline CDR1 reads SSHAT; CDR2 reads FNYEAQ (reference sequence). The CDR3 DNA is TGTGCCAGCAGCTCGGGAGTTGCCACCGGGGAGCTGTTTTTT. Protein sequence: CASSSGVATGELFF. Using reference TRBV7-7 and TRBJ2-2 for the parts outside the CDR3, the full variable domain is GAGVSQSPRYKVTKRGQDVTLRCDPISSHATLYWYQQALGQGPEFLTYFNYEAQPDKSGLPSDRFSAERPEGSISTLTIQRTEQRDSAMYRCASSSGVATGELFFGEGSRLTVL.

The chain joins TRBV20-1 to TRBJ2-7; D possibly corresponds to TRBD1 (5 bases). CDR3 length: 13 residues. V shed 6 bases and J shed 3 bases, with 15 bases lying between them. CDR1 is DFQATT and CDR2 is SNEGSKA in the germline V gene (reference sequence). CDR3 sequence reads: CSAPPGADYEQYF. CDR3 nucleotides: TGCAGTGCGCCGCCTGGGGCGGACTACGAGCAGTACTTC.

The table lists this clonotype with many counts. V gene TRBV20-1 combines with J gene TRBJ2-7; 10 bases align to TRBD2. There are 15 residues in the CDR3. V trimming: 2 bases; J trimming: 4 bases; junction bases outside the gene matches: 8. CDR1 DFQATT and CDR2 SNEGSKA come from the germline V gene (reference sequence). DNA for the CDR3: TGCAGTGCTAGACTCAGCGGGGGGGCCGGGTACGAGCAGTACTTC. Its translation: CSARLSGGAGYEQYF.

This clonotype came up a few times. The rearrangement joins TRBV10-3 to TRBJ2-5, with D perhaps matching TRBD1 or TRBD2 (5 bases each). V was trimmed by 4 bases and J by 1 base, leaving 10 bases between them. The CDR3 consists of 14 residues. The germline gives CDR1 ENHRY, CDR2 SYGVKD. The CDR3 is CAISGGTVQETQYF. The CDR3 DNA sequence: TGTGCCATCAGTGGGGGGACCGTCCAAGAGACCCAGTACTTC.

The J gene is TRBJ1-1, the V gene TRBV4-3, with D possibly TRBD1 on 5 matching bases. CDR3 length equals 13 residues. V was trimmed by 0 bases and J by 3 bases, leaving 5 bases between them. Germline-derived CDR1 and CDR2 are LGHNA and YSLEER. CDR3: CASSQEGDTEAFF. As DNA, the CDR3 is TGCGCCAGCAGCCAAGAAGGGGACACTGAAGCTTTCTTT.

The chain links TRBV9 to TRBJ1-6, with D possibly being TRBD1 (5 bases). Germline V gene data show CDR1 as SGDLS and CDR2 as YYNGEE. The CDR3 totals 16 residues. Deletions cut 7 bases from V and 0 bases from J, with 14 bases between. The CDR3 nucleotides are TGTGCCAGCTCCTCCGGGGCGAGCTCCTATAATTCACCCCTCCACTTT. Protein: CASSSGASSYNSPLHF. Looking up the rest from reference TRBV9 and TRBJ1-6 gives the full variable domain: DSGVTQTPKHLITATGQRVTLRCSPRSGDLSVYWYQQSLDQGLQFLIQYYNGEERAKGNILERFSAQQFPDLHSELNLSSLELGDSALYFCASSSGASSYNSPLHFGNGTRLTVT.

CDR3 coding DNA: TGCGCCACCACAGGGGACTATGGCTACACCTTC. Translation gives CATTGDYGYTF. V gene TRBV5-1 combines with J gene TRBJ1-2; 7 positions agree with TRBD1. Trimming at V came to 9 bases and at J to 3 bases, leaving 2 bases not matched to a gene. Germline V gene data show CDR1 as SGHRS and CDR2 as YFSETQ. CDR3 length: 11 amino acids.

This clonotype was counted only a few times. The chain combines TRBV7-2 with TRBJ2-3; no clear D gene. V was clipped by 8 bases and J by 6 bases, with 18 bases between them. Germline V gives CDR1 SGHTA, CDR2 FQGNSA. The CDR3 spans 14 residues. CDR3 coding DNA: TGTGCCAGCCAGCCTCGGTATCAACTTGATACGCAGTATTTT. Translated, it gives CASQPRYQLDTQYF.

This clonotype was recorded many times. This chain uses TRBV7-2 with TRBJ1-1, with 7 bases lining up with TRBD1. This CDR3 is built from 15 residues. After removal of 2 bases from V and 0 bases from J, the junction contained 3 bases not matched to a gene. The germline V gene has CDR1 SGHTA and CDR2 FQGNSA. The CDR3 nucleotides are TGTGCCAGCAGCTTACGGGGACAGTTGAACACTGAAGCTTTCTTT. It specifies CASSLRGQLNTEAFF.

The chain is built from TRBV29-1 and TRBJ1-5, with unresolved D. Looked up from germline, CDR1 is SQVTM and CDR2 is ANQGSEA. V was cut by 4 bases and J by 1 base, with 8 bases left in between. The CDR3 has 13 residues. The CDR3 loop is CSVASGSNQPQHF. For the CDR3, the DNA is TGCAGCGTTGCCAGTGGGAGCAATCAGCCCCAGCATTTT.

This clonotype has a handful of counts. This chain links TRBV18 with TRBJ2-3; D is perhaps TRBD1 or TRBD2 (6 bases each). Germline V gene sequence: CDR1 KGHSH, CDR2 LQKENI. This CDR3 region has 15 residues. V lost 5 bases to trimming and J lost 5 bases, with 17 bases between them. This chain's CDR3 is CASSSRDNRKDTQYF. In DNA form, the CDR3 reads TGTGCCAGCTCATCGCGGGACAATAGAAAAGATACGCAGTATTTT.

The gene calls are TRBV14 and TRBJ2-3, with D possibly being TRBD2 (7 bases). Trimming left V 2 bases short and J 0 bases short, with 9 bases between. Looked up from germline, CDR1 is SGHDN and CDR2 is FVKESK. CDR3 length: 15 amino acids. The CDR3 DNA reads as TGTGCCAGCAGCCAACGGGGGGCTAGCACAGATACGCAGTATTTT. This sequence encodes CASSQRGASTDTQYF.

This clonotype was seen repeatedly, ten times or more. CDR3 protein: CASSARGIHNEQFF. CDR3 DNA: TGTGCCAGCAGCGCGAGGGGGATCCACAATGAGCAGTTCTTC. The chain has TRBV7-7 and TRBJ2-1, with a weak D call TRBD1 (6 bases). Trimming stripped 5 bases from V and 5 bases from J, with 13 bases between. Germline loops: CDR1 SSHAT, CDR2 FNYEAQ (reference sequence). The CDR3 runs to 14 residues.

V gene TRBV6-2 or TRBV6-3 combines with J gene TRBJ1-1, with TRBD1 matching 8 bases. The V and J ends lost 7 bases and 3 bases, in that order; junction bases with no gene match: 4. CDR1 is MNHEY, CDR2 SVGEGT, per germline. The CDR3 has 13 amino acids. CDR3 nucleotide sequence: TGTGCCAGCACCGGACAGGGTGACACTGAAGCTTTCTTT. Amino acids: CASTGQGDTEAFF.

This clonotype was observed many times. CDR3: CASSFGVPGELFF. The CDR3 region has the DNA TGTGCCAGCAGTTTTGGGGTTCCCGGGGAGCTGTTTTTT. V usage is TRBV28 and J usage is TRBJ2-2; D is unclear. CDR3 length: 13 residues. From germline, CDR1 is MDHEN and CDR2 SYDVKM. V was trimmed by 3 bases and J by 6 bases, leaving 8 bases between them.

The J gene is TRBJ2-7, the V gene TRBV11-2; 8 positions match TRBD1. The germline V gene has CDR1 SGHAT and CDR2 FQNNGV. The CDR3 extends over 15 amino acids. The J segment lost 0 bases and the V segment lost 5 bases, leaving 6 bases of the junction unmatched. This chain's CDR3 is CASSPSDRGSYEQYF. CDR3 bases: TGTGCCAGCAGCCCATCCGACAGGGGCTCCTACGAGCAGTACTTC. Variable domain in full (rest from reference TRBV11-2 and TRBJ2-7): EAGVAQSPRYKIIEKRQSVAFWCNPISGHATLYWYQQILGQGPKLLIQFQNNGVVDDSQLPKDRFSAERLKGVDSTLKIQPAKLEDSAVYLCASSPSDRGSYEQYFGPGTRLTVT.

This clonotype appeared a single time. The chain has TRBV4-2 and TRBJ2-3, with D possibly being TRBD1 (6 bases). Germline V gives CDR1 LGHNA, CDR2 YNFKEQ. With 5 bases removed from V and 2 bases from J, the gap between germline ends came to 14 bases. The CDR3 length is 15 residues. CDR3 in amino acids: CASSGGQSYTDTQYF. The CDR3 DNA follows: TGTGCCAGCAGCGGAGGACAGTCTTACACAGATACGCAGTATTTT.

This clonotype showed up many times. The CDR3 DNA reads as TGTGCCAGCTCCCAGGGGAGCAATCAGCCCCAGCATTTT. Its protein product is CASSQGSNQPQHF. This rearrangement joins TRBV18 to TRBJ1-5; TRBD1 is a possible D gene (6 bases). V lost 6 bases and J 1 base, leaving 7 bases between the germline ends. Germline CDR1 is KGHSH and CDR2 is LQKENI. This CDR3 spans 13 amino acids.

This clonotype was seen ten or more times. The genes are TRBV18 and TRBJ2-1; D possibly matches TRBD1 or TRBD2 (5 bases each). Trimming shortened V by 4 bases and J by 3 bases, and 19 bases separated the two germline ends. Germline assignment: CDR1 KGHSH and CDR2 LQKENI. The CDR3 extends over 17 amino acids. In DNA, the CDR3 is TGTGCCAGCTCACTCAAGACCCCCGGGGCTAACTACAATGAGCAGTTCTTC. Amino acid sequence: CASSLKTPGANYNEQFF.

The chain recombines TRBV7-2 with TRBJ1-5; no clear D. From germline, CDR1 is SGHTA and CDR2 FQGNSA. V was clipped by 7 bases and J by 0 bases, with 7 bases between them. The length of the CDR3 is 13 residues. CDR3 sequence reads: CASTQDSNQPQHF. For the CDR3, the DNA is TGTGCCAGCACGCAAGATAGCAATCAGCCCCAGCATTTT.

This clonotype appeared a few times. The gene calls are TRBV7-2 and TRBJ2-2; 9 bases agree with TRBD1. Germline V gives CDR1 SGHTA, CDR2 FQGNSA. CDR3 size: 15 residues. Trimming cost V 5 bases and J 7 bases; bases outside gene matches: 8. CDR3 amino acids: CASSPMGQGFGELFF. For the CDR3, the DNA is TGTGCCAGCAGCCCTATGGGACAGGGTTTCGGGGAGCTGTTTTTT.

This clonotype was observed many times. V is TRBV7-2 and J is TRBJ2-3, with a possible D match to TRBD2 (7 bases). The V gene's germline CDR1 is SGHTA and CDR2 FQGNSA. Between the trimmed V and J ends, which lost 4 bases and 1 base, there was a span of 15 bases. The length of the CDR3 is 16 residues. CDR3 DNA: TGTGCCAGCAGCTCCCTATCCGGGGGGCGCACAGATACGCAGTATTTT. Amino acids: CASSSLSGGRTDTQYF. The full variable domain, completed using reference TRBV7-2 and TRBJ2-3, is GAGVSQSPSNKVTEKGKDVELRCDPISGHTALYWYRQSLGQGLEFLIYFQGNSAPDKSGLPSDRFSAERTGGSVSTLTIQRTQQEDSAVYLCASSSLSGGRTDTQYFGPGTRLTVL.

This clonotype has more than one count but fewer than ten. The V and J genes are TRBV7-9 and TRBJ1-3, with 7 positions matching TRBD1. V lost 1 base to trimming and J lost 0 bases; unmatched junction nucleotides: 3. Looked up from germline, CDR1 is SEHNR and CDR2 is FQNEAQ (reference sequence). The CDR3 covers 16 residues. The CDR3 sequence is CASSLVTGSSGNTIYF. CDR3 nucleotide sequence: TGTGCCAGCAGCTTAGTGACAGGGAGCTCTGGAAACACCATATATTTT. Using reference TRBV7-9 and TRBJ1-3 for the parts outside the CDR3, the full variable domain is DTGVSQNPRHKITKRGQNVTFRCDPISEHNRLYWYRQTLGQGPEFLTYFQNEAQLEKSRLLSDRFSAERPKGSFSTLEIQRTEQGDSAMYLCASSLVTGSSGNTIYFGEGSWLTVV.

This clonotype has more than one count but fewer than ten. CDR3 region: CASSLGLAAYTGELFF. The CDR3 DNA is TGTGCCAGCAGCCTTGGACTAGCGGCGTACACCGGGGAGCTGTTTTTT. V is TRBV6-2 or TRBV6-3 and J is TRBJ2-2; 10 nucleotides line up with TRBD2. The CDR3 has 16 residues. The germline gives CDR1 MNHEY, CDR2 SVGEGT. V lost 6 bases, J lost 3 bases, and 7 bases stayed unmatched.